What follows describes a single T cell receptor beta chain. Antigen specificity is unknown. This record belongs to a study of T cell responses to AZD1222 COVID-19 vaccine. Overall study results and limits: Along spike, vaccine-associated CD4 TCRs were found throughout, with dominance at 160-218 and 743-854. The study found Spike-specific TCR breadth and depth rose after two AZD1222 doses.

Sequencing used immunoSEQ multiplex PCR; TCRdb keeps in-frame clones, though not all of them. The data contain some 140,000 clones, roughly 93% of them singletons. This CDR3 has 11 amino acids. Germline values: CDR1 SNHLY, CDR2 FYNNEI. Trimming removed 6 bases at V and 8 bases at J, with 10 bases between. This clonotype originated in an adult in good health. This material consisted of peripheral blood, taken on day 0 of AZD1222 vaccination. J is TRBJ1-1 and V is TRBV2; the D gene is possibly TRBD1 (5 bases). In nucleotides, the CDR3 is TGTGCCAGCAGGGGGGGGTTCGAAGCTTTCTTT. Translated, it gives CASRGGFEAFF.